This T cell receptor beta chain was profiled in a study of early T cells in non-severe SARS-CoV-2 infection. The CDR3 length is 15 residues. V shed 4 bases and J shed 4 bases, with 14 bases lying between them. CDR1 is SGDLS and CDR2 is YYNGEE in the germline V gene. Unique molecular identifiers were affixed to single, distinct cDNA molecules. TCRdb independently ran MiXCR on the 5' RACE reads; one entry per CDR3 protein. The sample has 75,000 to 80,000 distinct CDR3 sequences; 10% to 12% are singletons. This chain joins TRBV9 and TRBJ1-4, with D possibly matching TRBD1 (6 bases). The sample consisted of whole blood, taken at baseline. This clonotype was sampled from an adult who was a healthcare worker with PCR-confirmed SARS-CoV-2 infection or an uninfected control (not recorded which). The CDR3 sequence: CASSSRTASNEKLFF. The DNA of the CDR3 is TGTGCCAGCAGCTCCCGGACAGCTAGTAATGAAAAACTGTTTTTT. Drawing the rest from reference TRBV9 and TRBJ1-4, the complete variable domain is DSGVTQTPKHLITATGQRVTLRCSPRSGDLSVYWYQQSLDQGLQFLIQYYNGEERAKGNILERFSAQQFPDLHSELNLSSLELGDSALYFCASSSRTASNEKLFFGSGTQLSVL.